A selection of T cell receptor beta chains follows, all from one sample in a study of blood T cell repertoires in COVID-19. Clones were read by immunoSEQ multiplex PCR, and TCRdb kept only the in-frame ones, dropping some. This table has around 260,000 clones, 86% appearing once. The sequenced sample consisted of peripheral blood. These receptors originate from a man aged 18 to 35 with active or convalescent COVID-19. Each CDR3 is given with its conserved first and last residue. D genes are given only for firm matches. Clone size is stated in some rows and not others, as once, few, many or a class when expanded.

cdr3_nt cdr3_aa d_call clone_size j_call v_call
TGTGCCAGCAGGGACGTGGCGACAGGGAAATTGGAATATGGCTACACCTTC CASRDVATGKLEYGYTF TRBD1 - TRBJ1-2 TRBV11-2
TGTGCCAGTAGTATATGGGGCACTGACGAAAAACTGTTTTTT CASSIWGTDEKLFF - - TRBJ1-4 TRBV19
TGTGCCAGCAGCTTGGAGTCCAGGGCAAAAAACACCGGGGAGCTGTTTTTT CASSLESRAKNTGELFF - - TRBJ2-2 TRBV5-6
TGTGCCAGCAGCTTAGCGAGGGGGGGTACTGAAGCTTTCTTT CASSLARGGTEAFF - - TRBJ1-1 TRBV7-6
TGTGCCAGCAGTTGGGACAGATATCAGCCCCAGCATTTT CASSWDRYQPQHF TRBD1 - TRBJ1-5 TRBV6-5
TGTGCCAGCAGGTCGACAGGGGGCAACTATGGCTACACCTTC CASRSTGGNYGYTF TRBD1 - TRBJ1-2 TRBV27
TGTGCCAGCAGGACCGGGACTAGGATGGACAATGAGCAGTTCTTC CASRTGTRMDNEQFF TRBD2 - TRBJ2-1 TRBV6-5
TGTGCCAGCAGCCAAGGAGGGAATAGAGAAGCTTTCTTT CASSQGGNREAFF - few TRBJ1-1 TRBV3-1/TRBV3-2
TGTGCCAGCAGTTATCCTCGGGGGGTAGGCACCGGGGAGCTGTTTTTT CASSYPRGVGTGELFF TRBD2 - TRBJ2-2 TRBV6-5
TGTGCCATCAGACCGGGACAGGGGGCTACAGATACGCAGTATTTT CAIRPGQGATDTQYF TRBD1 - TRBJ2-3 TRBV10-3
TGTGCCAGCAGCGCACTAGCGGGAGGGGAGACCCAGTACTTC CASSALAGGETQYF TRBD2 - TRBJ2-5 TRBV7-2
TGTGCCAGCAGTTTCCTCCCAGGGGATGGCTACACCTTC CASSFLPGDGYTF - - TRBJ1-2 TRBV12-3/TRBV12-4
TGTGCCAGCTCACCGCAGGGGGCATCGGGCGAGCAGTACTTC CASSPQGASGEQYF TRBD1 - TRBJ2-7 TRBV18
TGTGCCAGCTTCCTAGGGACAGGGGGAACTCAGCCCCAGCATTTT CASFLGTGGTQPQHF TRBD1 - TRBJ1-5 TRBV6-5
TGTGCCAGCAGTTCCTACCGAGGTCTCTCCAACCGGAACACTGAAGCTTTCTTT CASSSYRGLSNRNTEAFF - - TRBJ1-1 TRBV28
TGTGCCAGTAGCGCAACAGGGTCAGTCGAGCAGTACTTC CASSATGSVEQYF - - TRBJ2-7 TRBV19
TGCGCCAGCAGCCAAGAATCGGGCAATCAGCCCCAGCATTTT CASSQESGNQPQHF - - TRBJ1-5 TRBV4-1
TGCAGCGTTAGCACAGTGAACTATGGCTACACCTTC CSVSTVNYGYTF - once TRBJ1-2 TRBV29-1
TGCAGCGTTGTAGGGGAAAATAGGGAAAAACTGTTTTTT CSVVGENREKLFF - few TRBJ1-4 TRBV29-1
TGTGCCAGCACTAGCGGGAGGGCCGGAGATACGCAGTATTTT CASTSGRAGDTQYF TRBD2 - TRBJ2-3 TRBV19
TGTGCCAGCAGTACGCCGGGGGTGCAGTACTTC CASSTPGVQYF - few TRBJ2-7 TRBV6-5
TGTGCCAGCAGCTTGGTTGGGACAGAGCAGTTCTTC CASSLVGTEQFF - - TRBJ2-1 TRBV5-6
TGTGCCAGCAGTGACCTGGCGGGGTCCTACAATGAGCAGTTCTTC CASSDLAGSYNEQFF - - TRBJ2-1 TRBV6-4
TGTGCCAGCAGCCAAGCTTTAACGGCCCAGGCTGGCTACACCTTC CASSQALTAQAGYTF - - TRBJ1-2 TRBV3-1/TRBV3-2
TGTGCCAGCAGTCGGCCGGGTTTTACAGATACGCAGTATTTT CASSRPGFTDTQYF - - TRBJ2-3 TRBV28
TGTGCCAGCAGTACAGACAGGGTTAGTGAGCAGTTCTTC CASSTDRVSEQFF TRBD1 once TRBJ2-1 TRBV27
TGTGCCAGCAGTTACCCGGTCGCAAAAAGCTACACCTTC CASSYPVAKSYTF - - TRBJ1-2 TRBV6-6
TGTGCCATCCCAAAGGGAGAGGGTATCTTTTACAATGAGCAGTTCTTC CAIPKGEGIFYNEQFF - - TRBJ2-1 TRBV7-9
TGTGCCAGCAGCTTGGGACAGGGGGCTCAGCCCCAGCATTTT CASSLGQGAQPQHF TRBD1 - TRBJ1-5 TRBV7-2
TGTGCCAGCAGTGCAACCAACCACGGGGGGTACGAGCAGTACTTC CASSATNHGGYEQYF TRBD2 - TRBJ2-7 TRBV9
TGCGCCAGCAGTGCTTCGTCGGGGGATAATTCACCCCTCCACTTT CASSASSGDNSPLHF - - TRBJ1-6 TRBV10-1
TGTGCCAGCACCTCAGGACAGGGCGATCAGCCCCAGCATTTT CASTSGQGDQPQHF TRBD1 once TRBJ1-5 TRBV28
TGCGCCAGCAGCCCCTCCGGAGGGACTAGCGGGACATACGTCGGCAATGAGCAGTTCTTC CASSPSGGTSGTYVGNEQFF TRBD2 - TRBJ2-1 TRBV4-1
TGCGCCAGCAGCTTAACCACAGGGTATGGAAACACCATATATTTT CASSLTTGYGNTIYF - - TRBJ1-3 TRBV5-1
TGTGCCAGTAGTGCCCCTCCTGGGACAGGTTATGGCTACACCTTC CASSAPPGTGYGYTF TRBD1 - TRBJ1-2 TRBV19
TGTGCCAGCAGCCAAGTTGGGGGGGCGCGCACAGATACGCAGTATTTT CASSQVGGARTDTQYF - - TRBJ2-3 TRBV14
TGTGCCAGTAGGGCGAACCGGGACACCTACTATGGCTACACCTTC CASRANRDTYYGYTF - - TRBJ1-2 TRBV19
TGTGCCAGCAGTGAAGACAGGGGCCCGAACACTGAAGCTTTCTTT CASSEDRGPNTEAFF TRBD1 - TRBJ1-1 TRBV2
TGCGCCAGCAGCTTGGACAGGGTCGGCACCGGGGAGCTGTTTTTT CASSLDRVGTGELFF - - TRBJ2-2 TRBV5-1
TGTGCCAGCAGCCGCCACGGGCTAGCGGGGCCATCCTACAATGAGCAGTTCTTC CASSRHGLAGPSYNEQFF TRBD2 - TRBJ2-1 TRBV3-1/TRBV3-2
TGTGCCAGCAGTCCCTACGGGGTTGCGGGGGGCTACACCTTC CASSPYGVAGGYTF - once TRBJ1-2 TRBV27
TGTGCCAGCAGCTTAGACGGTGACACTGAAGCTTTCTTT CASSLDGDTEAFF - - TRBJ1-1 TRBV7-2
TGTGCCAGCAGTGAAAGGGGCAGCGGGAGGTACAATGAGCAGTTCTTC CASSERGSGRYNEQFF TRBD2 - TRBJ2-1 TRBV25-1
TGCAGCGTTGACTCTCAGGGTAGCTCTGGGGCCAACGTCCTGACTTTC CSVDSQGSSGANVLTF - - TRBJ2-6 TRBV29-1
TGTGCCAGCAGGGAGACAGGGGCTGGCTATGGCTACACCTTC CASRETGAGYGYTF TRBD1 once TRBJ1-2 TRBV6-5
TGTGCCAGCAGTTATGGGAGGGGGACGGATGAAAAACTGTTTTTT CASSYGRGTDEKLFF - - TRBJ1-4 TRBV27
TGTGCCAGCAGTGAAGCGGGTGGACTTCTAAATTCACCCCTCCACTTT CASSEAGGLLNSPLHF - - TRBJ1-6 TRBV6-1
TGTGCCAGTAGTATCCAGGTCCGCTCTGGAAACACCATATATTTT CASSIQVRSGNTIYF - - TRBJ1-3 TRBV19
TGTGCCAGCAGCAAAGATACCTACAGGGACCAACCCGAAAAACTGTTTTTT CASSKDTYRDQPEKLFF - - TRBJ1-4 TRBV21-1
TGCGCCAGCAGCATCGACAGGGCCGGCTACACCTTC CASSIDRAGYTF TRBD1 - TRBJ1-2 TRBV5-1
TGTGCCAGCAGCTTCGACAACTACGAGCAGTACTTC CASSFDNYEQYF - - TRBJ2-7 TRBV5-4
TGTGCCAGCAGCCTGGGGGACACGCCGATGAACACTGAAGCTTTCTTT CASSLGDTPMNTEAFF - - TRBJ1-1 TRBV7-9
TGTGCCAGCAGTTTAAACTACGACAGGGACTACGAGCAGTACTTC CASSLNYDRDYEQYF TRBD1 few TRBJ2-7 TRBV27